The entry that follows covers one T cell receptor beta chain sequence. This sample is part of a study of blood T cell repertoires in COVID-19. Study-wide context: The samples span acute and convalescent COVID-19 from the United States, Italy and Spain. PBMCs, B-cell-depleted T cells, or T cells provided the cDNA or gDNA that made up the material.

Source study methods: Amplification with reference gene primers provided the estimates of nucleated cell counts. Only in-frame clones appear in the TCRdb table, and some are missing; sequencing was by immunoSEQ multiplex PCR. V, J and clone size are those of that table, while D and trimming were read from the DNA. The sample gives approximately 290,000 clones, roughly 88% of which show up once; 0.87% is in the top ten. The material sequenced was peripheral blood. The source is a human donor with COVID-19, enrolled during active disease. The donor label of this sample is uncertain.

Here the CDR3 reads CASSLHPVSSYNEQFF. DNA of the CDR3: TGTGCCAGCAGTTTACACCCCGTTAGCTCCTACAATGAGCAGTTCTTC. V and J are TRBV27 and TRBJ2-1; D is unclear. Trimming removed 2 bases from V and 0 bases from J, with 11 bases in between. This CDR3 region has 16 residues. The germline gives CDR1 MNHEY, CDR2 SMNVEV (reference sequence).